A selection of T cell receptor beta chains follows, all from one sample in a study of follicular helper T cells after annual influenza vaccination. Only in-frame clones appear in the TCRdb table, and some are missing; sequencing was by immunoSEQ multiplex PCR. This sample has about 4,200 clones; more than 75% occur once, and the top ten carry 0.87%. The specimen comprised CXCR5+ CD38- circulating T follicular helper cells from blood, sampled 7 days after influenza vaccination. The receptors derive from an adult who received the influenza vaccine. The CDR3 runs from the conserved cysteine through the conserved F or W. Fields, in order: CDR3 DNA, CDR3 protein, clone size, J gene, D gene, V gene. The D gene is left open where the match is weak. Some rows have no size entry. The others give once, few or many, or a class for an expanded clone.

DNA: TGTGCCAGCTCGGAGGGCTCGGCGGCTAATGAAAAACTGTTTTTT
CDR3: CASSEGSAANEKLFF
size: .
J: TRBJ1-4
D: .
V: TRBV6-1

DNA: TGTGCCTGGAGGGGACAGGGTGACGATAACTATGGCTACACCTTC
CDR3: CAWRGQGDDNYGYTF
size: .
J: TRBJ1-2
D: TRBD1
V: TRBV30

DNA: TGTGCCAGCAGCCAGACAGGGGGCCGAGAGACCCAGTACTTC
CDR3: CASSQTGGRETQYF
size: .
J: TRBJ2-5
D: TRBD1
V: TRBV7-2

DNA: TGTGCCAGCAGCTTGGGGTCGATCCACAATCAGCCCCAGCATTTT
CDR3: CASSLGSIHNQPQHF
size: once
J: TRBJ1-5
D: .
V: TRBV5-6

DNA: TGTGCCAGCAGTTGGAACCCGAACACTGAAGCTTTCTTT
CDR3: CASSWNPNTEAFF
size: .
J: TRBJ1-1
D: .
V: TRBV2

DNA: TGTGCCAGCCAAAGCCAAAGCTCCTACAATGAGCAGTTCTTC
CDR3: CASQSQSSYNEQFF
size: .
J: TRBJ2-1
D: .
V: TRBV11-2

DNA: TGTGCCAGCAGCGCCGGGGCGGGACTAGGGGACAATGAGCAGTTCTTC
CDR3: CASSAGAGLGDNEQFF
size: .
J: TRBJ2-1
D: TRBD2
V: TRBV11-2

DNA: TGTGCCACCAGCAGAGGGGGACAGGCGGTGTGGGAAAAACTGTTTTTT
CDR3: CATSRGGQAVWEKLFF
size: .
J: TRBJ1-4
D: TRBD1
V: TRBV15

DNA: TGTGCCAGCTCACCAAGCCGGGACAGCTATGGCTACACCTTC
CDR3: CASSPSRDSYGYTF
size: .
J: TRBJ1-2
D: TRBD1
V: TRBV18

DNA: TGCAGCGTTGAAGATTTCAGGGGCCATGGCTACACCTTC
CDR3: CSVEDFRGHGYTF
size: .
J: TRBJ1-2
D: .
V: TRBV29-1

DNA: TGTGCCAGCAGTGAACAGGGTTCCGCACAAGAGACCCAGTACTTC
CDR3: CASSEQGSAQETQYF
size: .
J: TRBJ2-5
D: .
V: TRBV25-1

DNA: TGTGCCAGCAGTTTCCCCTCGGGGGCCAAAAACATTCAGTACTTC
CDR3: CASSFPSGAKNIQYF
size: .
J: TRBJ2-4
D: .
V: TRBV28

DNA: TGTGCCAGCAGCTTAGCGTCTTCGGGGCCGAACACTGAAGCTTTCTTT
CDR3: CASSLASSGPNTEAFF
size: few
J: TRBJ1-1
D: .
V: TRBV7-2

DNA: TGTGCCAGCAGCGCGACCCTAGCGGGGGGACACTCCAATGAGCAGTTCTTC
CDR3: CASSATLAGGHSNEQFF
size: once
J: TRBJ2-1
D: TRBD2
V: TRBV9

DNA: TGTGCCAGCAGTTTCTGGGGAAGGGACAATGAGCAGTTCTTC
CDR3: CASSFWGRDNEQFF
size: .
J: TRBJ2-1
D: .
V: TRBV27

DNA: TGTGCCAGCACCTCTATGACGGGAAACACCATATATTTT
CDR3: CASTSMTGNTIYF
size: .
J: TRBJ1-3
D: .
V: TRBV6-1

DNA: TGTGCCAGCAGTGAAGTGACAGCCCGTAGTGAGCAGTACTTC
CDR3: CASSEVTARSEQYF
size: once
J: TRBJ2-7
D: .
V: TRBV2

DNA: TGCAGCGTTGAAGATTTCGGAGGGTTTGGAAACACCATATATTTT
CDR3: CSVEDFGGFGNTIYF
size: once
J: TRBJ1-3
D: .
V: TRBV29-1

DNA: TGTGCCAGCAGCATTACAGGGGCAGATACGCAGTATTTT
CDR3: CASSITGADTQYF
size: .
J: TRBJ2-3
D: TRBD1
V: TRBV14

DNA: TGTGCCTCTCGGATTCCAGGGGCCAACGTCCTGACTTTC
CDR3: CASRIPGANVLTF
size: .
J: TRBJ2-6
D: .
V: TRBV6-5

DNA: TGTGCCAGCACAGGGACTATCGTCACCGGGGAGCTGTTTTTT
CDR3: CASTGTIVTGELFF
size: .
J: TRBJ2-2
D: TRBD2
V: TRBV2

DNA: TGCGCCAGCAGCTTGGGAACCAGAGCGGGCTTTAGCACAGATACGCAGTATTTT
CDR3: CASSLGTRAGFSTDTQYF
size: .
J: TRBJ2-3
D: .
V: TRBV5-1

DNA: TGTGCCAGCTCCCTAACTCAGACAGATACGCAGTATTTT
CDR3: CASSLTQTDTQYF
size: .
J: TRBJ2-3
D: .
V: TRBV18

DNA: TGTGCCAGCAGCTTGACGGCGAACACTGAAGCTTTCTTT
CDR3: CASSLTANTEAFF
size: .
J: TRBJ1-1
D: .
V: TRBV5-8

DNA: TGTGCCAGCTCCCGGGAGGGGAGCACAGATACGCAGTATTTT
CDR3: CASSREGSTDTQYF
size: .
J: TRBJ2-3
D: TRBD2
V: TRBV18

DNA: TGTGCCAGCAGTGCCGACAGCGGCCGGACTGAAGCTTTCTTT
CDR3: CASSADSGRTEAFF
size: once
J: TRBJ1-1
D: .
V: TRBV6-1

DNA: TGCGCCAGCAGCTTGGAGAGTGGGGCCCGGGAGACCCAGTACTTC
CDR3: CASSLESGARETQYF
size: .
J: TRBJ2-5
D: .
V: TRBV5-1

DNA: TGTGCCAGCTCACCAGGATATACAGGACCTAATGAAAAACTGTTTTTT
CDR3: CASSPGYTGPNEKLFF
size: .
J: TRBJ1-4
D: .
V: TRBV18

DNA: TGTGCCAGCAGTTACTCCTACTCTGGAAACACCATATATTTT
CDR3: CASSYSYSGNTIYF
size: .
J: TRBJ1-3
D: .
V: TRBV6-5

DNA: TGTGCCAGCAGCAAGACTAGCGGGAGTTCTGACTTC
CDR3: CASSKTSGSSDF
size: .
J: TRBJ2-7
D: TRBD2
V: TRBV7-9

DNA: TGTGCCAGCAGCTTGGAGCAGGGGAACTCCTACAATGAGCAGTTCTTC
CDR3: CASSLEQGNSYNEQFF
size: .
J: TRBJ2-1
D: .
V: TRBV5-6

DNA: TGTGCCAGCAGTTTGGTGGACAGCCATCAGCCCCAGCATTTT
CDR3: CASSLVDSHQPQHF
size: few
J: TRBJ1-5
D: .
V: TRBV28

DNA: TGTGCCAGTAGCCGGGAAAATGGCTACACCTTC
CDR3: CASSRENGYTF
size: .
J: TRBJ1-2
D: .
V: TRBV19

DNA: TGCGCCAGCAGGGGCGGGACAGGGGAGGACGGCTACACCTTC
CDR3: CASRGGTGEDGYTF
size: few
J: TRBJ1-2
D: TRBD1
V: TRBV5-1

DNA: TGTGCCAGCAGCTTGCTCTCCCAATCTGGGGCCAACGTCCTGACTTTC
CDR3: CASSLLSQSGANVLTF
size: few
J: TRBJ2-6
D: .
V: TRBV5-4

DNA: TGTGCCAGCAGTTTTCTGAAACAGGGGGCCAGCGAGCAGTACTTC
CDR3: CASSFLKQGASEQYF
size: once
J: TRBJ2-7
D: TRBD1
V: TRBV6-5

DNA: TGTGCCAGCAGCTTAGGGTGGGACAGGCAGGCTTTCTTT
CDR3: CASSLGWDRQAFF
size: .
J: TRBJ1-1
D: TRBD1
V: TRBV7-8

DNA: TGTGCCAGCAGTACGACGGGCTACGAGCAGTACTTC
CDR3: CASSTTGYEQYF
size: .
J: TRBJ2-7
D: .
V: TRBV28

DNA: TGTGCCATCAGTGAGTCGGCAGGGGCAACCGGGGAGCTGTTTTTT
CDR3: CAISESAGATGELFF
size: .
J: TRBJ2-2
D: .
V: TRBV10-3

DNA: TGTGCCAGCAGCGTAAGGACCGGAGATACGCAGTATTTT
CDR3: CASSVRTGDTQYF
size: .
J: TRBJ2-3
D: .
V: TRBV9

DNA: TGTGCCAGCAGCTCTAGCGGGACAGGGAGCGGGAAGACCCAGTACTTC
CDR3: CASSSSGTGSGKTQYF
size: .
J: TRBJ2-5
D: .
V: TRBV7-2

DNA: TGTGCCAGCAGTTCCGTAGGTTCACCCCTCCACTTT
CDR3: CASSSVGSPLHF
size: .
J: TRBJ1-6
D: .
V: TRBV7-2

DNA: TGTGCCAGCAGCACCCACGGGGCGTTCAGTTATGGCTACACCTTC
CDR3: CASSTHGAFSYGYTF
size: .
J: TRBJ1-2
D: .
V: TRBV5-5

DNA: TGTGCCAGCAGCGAGCGGACAGCGAGAAGTACGCAGTATTTT
CDR3: CASSERTARSTQYF
size: .
J: TRBJ2-3
D: .
V: TRBV6-1

DNA: TGTGCCAGCAGATACTCTCTGGCAGATACGCAGTATTTT
CDR3: CASRYSLADTQYF
size: .
J: TRBJ2-3
D: .
V: TRBV5-4

DNA: TGTGCCAGCAGTGAAAGGCTGGATGGCTACACCTTC
CDR3: CASSERLDGYTF
size: .
J: TRBJ1-2
D: .
V: TRBV6-1

DNA: TGTGCCAGCAGCCGCTCAGCGGGGGCTTCCTACGAGCAGTACTTC
CDR3: CASSRSAGASYEQYF
size: .
J: TRBJ2-7
D: TRBD2
V: TRBV4-2

DNA: TGTGCCAGTAGAATCGGCAGGGGGCGGATGGAGACCCAGTACTTC
CDR3: CASRIGRGRMETQYF
size: .
J: TRBJ2-5
D: TRBD1
V: TRBV19